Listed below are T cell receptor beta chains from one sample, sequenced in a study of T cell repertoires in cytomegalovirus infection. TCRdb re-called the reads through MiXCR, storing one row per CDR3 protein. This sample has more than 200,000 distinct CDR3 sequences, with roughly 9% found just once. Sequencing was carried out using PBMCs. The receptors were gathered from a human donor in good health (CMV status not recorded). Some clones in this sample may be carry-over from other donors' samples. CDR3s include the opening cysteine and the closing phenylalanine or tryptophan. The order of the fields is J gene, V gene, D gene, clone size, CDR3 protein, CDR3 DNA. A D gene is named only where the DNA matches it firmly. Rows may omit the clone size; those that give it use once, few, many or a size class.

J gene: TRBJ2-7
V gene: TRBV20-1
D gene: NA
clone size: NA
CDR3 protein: CSARDTPRDEQYF
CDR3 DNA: TGCAGTGCTAGAGATACCCCCAGGGACGAGCAGTACTTC

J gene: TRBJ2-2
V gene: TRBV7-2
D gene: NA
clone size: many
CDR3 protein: CASSFSPTGELFF
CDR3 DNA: TGTGCCAGCAGCTTCAGCCCCACCGGGGAGCTGTTTTTT

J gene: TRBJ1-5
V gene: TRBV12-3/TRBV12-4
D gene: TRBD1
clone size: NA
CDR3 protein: CASSTDRSNQPQHF
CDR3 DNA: TGTGCCAGCAGCACGGACAGGAGCAATCAGCCCCAGCATTTT

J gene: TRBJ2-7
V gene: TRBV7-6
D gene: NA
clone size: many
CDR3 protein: CASSSDLEQYF
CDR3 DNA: TGTGCCAGCAGCTCCGACCTAGAGCAGTACTTC

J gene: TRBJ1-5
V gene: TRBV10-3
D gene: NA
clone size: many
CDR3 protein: CAISESAGNQPQHF
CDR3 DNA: TGTGCCATCAGTGAGTCGGCCGGCAATCAGCCCCAGCATTTT

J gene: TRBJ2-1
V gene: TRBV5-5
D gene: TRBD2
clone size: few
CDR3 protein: CASSSLVAGGRDEQFF
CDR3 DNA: TGTGCCAGCAGCTCCCTAGTGGCGGGAGGGAGGGATGAGCAGTTCTTC

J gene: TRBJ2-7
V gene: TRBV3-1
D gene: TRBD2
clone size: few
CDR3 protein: CASSQDRLAGAYEQYF
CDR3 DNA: TGTGCCAGCAGCCAAGACCGATTAGCGGGGGCCTACGAGCAGTACTTC

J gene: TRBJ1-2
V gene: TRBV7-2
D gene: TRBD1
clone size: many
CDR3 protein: CASSPRTGRLPGGYTF
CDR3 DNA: TGTGCCAGCAGCCCCCGGACAGGGAGGTTGCCGGGAGGCTACACCTTC

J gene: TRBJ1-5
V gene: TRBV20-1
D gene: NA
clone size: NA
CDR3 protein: CSARDTRSNQPQHF
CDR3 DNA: TGCAGTGCTAGAGACACCCGGAGCAATCAGCCCCAGCATTTT

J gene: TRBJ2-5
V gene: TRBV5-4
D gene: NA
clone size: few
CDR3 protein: CASNPGGPRGETQYF
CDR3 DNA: TGTGCCAGCAACCCCGGGGGCCCGAGAGGAGAGACCCAGTACTTC

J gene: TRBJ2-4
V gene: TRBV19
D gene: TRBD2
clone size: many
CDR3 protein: CASSTVAGGPINIQYF
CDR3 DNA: TGTGCCAGTAGTACCGTAGCGGGGGGCCCAATCAACATTCAGTACTTC

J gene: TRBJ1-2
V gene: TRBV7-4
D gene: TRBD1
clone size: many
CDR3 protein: CASSYMGQGDGYTF
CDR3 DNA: TGTGCCAGCAGCTACATGGGACAGGGGGACGGCTACACCTTC

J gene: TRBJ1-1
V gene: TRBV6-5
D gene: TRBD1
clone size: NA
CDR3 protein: CASSYSRTGDTEAFF
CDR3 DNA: TGTGCCAGCAGTTACTCTAGGACAGGAGACACTGAAGCTTTCTTT

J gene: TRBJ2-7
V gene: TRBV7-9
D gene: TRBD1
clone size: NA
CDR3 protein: CASSLVGTGEREQYF
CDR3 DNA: TGTGCCAGCAGCTTAGTCGGGACAGGGGAGAGGGAGCAGTACTTC

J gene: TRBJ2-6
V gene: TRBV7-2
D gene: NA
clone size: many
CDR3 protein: CASRSNNVLTF
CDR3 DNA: TGTGCCAGCAGAAGTAACAACGTCCTGACTTTC

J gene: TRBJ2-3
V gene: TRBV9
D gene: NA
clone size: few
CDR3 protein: CASSVGGSDTQYF
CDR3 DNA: TGTGCCAGCAGCGTAGGAGGTTCAGATACGCAGTATTTT

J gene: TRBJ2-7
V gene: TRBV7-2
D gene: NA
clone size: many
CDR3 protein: CASSFSISEQYF
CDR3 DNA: TGTGCCAGCAGCTTTTCAATTTCCGAGCAGTACTTC

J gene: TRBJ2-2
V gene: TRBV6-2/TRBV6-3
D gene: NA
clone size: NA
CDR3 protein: CASSSGLVVTGELFF
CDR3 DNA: TGTGCCAGCAGTTCGGGACTCGTTGTTACCGGGGAGCTGTTTTTT

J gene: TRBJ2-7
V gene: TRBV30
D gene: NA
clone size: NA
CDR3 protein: CAWSYDSYEQYF
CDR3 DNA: TGTGCCTGGAGTTACGACAGCTACGAGCAGTACTTC

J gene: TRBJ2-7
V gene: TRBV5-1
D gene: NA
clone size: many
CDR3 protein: CASSLTVLRGSYEQYF
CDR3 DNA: TGCGCCAGCAGCTTGACCGTTCTCAGGGGATCCTACGAGCAGTACTTC

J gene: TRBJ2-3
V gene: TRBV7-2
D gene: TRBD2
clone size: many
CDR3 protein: CASSLDGGGSTDTQYF
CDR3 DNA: TGTGCCAGCAGCTTAGACGGCGGGGGTTCCACAGATACGCAGTATTTT

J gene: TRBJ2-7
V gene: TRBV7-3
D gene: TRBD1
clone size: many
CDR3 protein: CARGDRGFSYEQYF
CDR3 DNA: TGTGCCAGGGGGGACAGGGGTTTCTCCTACGAGCAGTACTTC

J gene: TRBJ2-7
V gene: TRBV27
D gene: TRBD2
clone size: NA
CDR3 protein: CASSVLAGGEYEQYF
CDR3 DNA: TGTGCCAGCAGTGTGCTAGCGGGAGGGGAGTACGAGCAGTACTTC